This entry concerns a single TCR beta chain. The antigen is not known. Germline CDR1 is SGHNT and CDR2 is YYREEE (reference sequence). This CDR3 is built from 15 residues. Trimming took off 4 bases at V and 3 bases at J, with 14 bases between the two ends. 13 Jbeta primers and 60 Vbeta primers were used for the PCR. TCRdb keeps only in-frame clones here, not all; method: immunoSEQ multiplex PCR. This sample has roughly 190,000 clones, with about 85% found just once. This entry belongs to a study of cytomegalovirus exposure and HLA in healthy donors. Study results and limitations: The dataset shows that most TCR sequences were rare, while some public TCRs occurred in many donors. An observed cluster of highly shared sequence variants was recorded as a likely sequencing artifact.

Material for sequencing was PBMCs. The clonotype was recovered from a man aged 45 to 65 in good health and CMV-seronegative. This chain uses TRBV5-4 with TRBJ2-1; weak D call: TRBD2 (6 bases). CDR3 nucleotides: TGTGCCAGCAGCATGGGGACTGTCAGCTACAATGAGCAGTTCTTC. As protein: CASSMGTVSYNEQFF.